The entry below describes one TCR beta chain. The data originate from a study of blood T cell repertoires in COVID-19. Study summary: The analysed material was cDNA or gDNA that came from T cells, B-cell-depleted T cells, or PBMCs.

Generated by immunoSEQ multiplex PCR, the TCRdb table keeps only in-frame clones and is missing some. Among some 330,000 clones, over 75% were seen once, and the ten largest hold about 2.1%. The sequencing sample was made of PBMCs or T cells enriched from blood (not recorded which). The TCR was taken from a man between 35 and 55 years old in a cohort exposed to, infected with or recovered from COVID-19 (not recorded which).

In nucleotides, the CDR3 is TGTGCCAGCAGTTTGTTTGGAGGGACGGGAAGTACTGAAGCTTTCTTT. Translating it yields CASSLFGGTGSTEAFF. The chain carries TRBV6-5 and TRBJ1-1; a possible D gene is TRBD1 (5 bases). This CDR3 has 16 amino acids. The V and J ends lost 4 bases and 5 bases respectively, with 20 bases between them. Germline V gives CDR1 MNHEY, CDR2 SVGAGI.